This entry concerns a single TCR beta chain. The antigen it binds to is not known. Nothing much larger sits one base from this clone, and base qualities are not available. From the cysteine up to the phenylalanine, the CDR3 has a length of 14 residues. This entry keeps only the CDR3 DNA: 42 bases, framed from base 1. Trimming leaves V shorter by 8 bases and J shorter by 0 bases, with the junction holding 7 bases beyond the gene matches. CDR1 and CDR2 were assigned from the germline V gene as MNHEY and SVGAGI. The sample comes from a study of blood T cell repertoires in COVID-19 (dated by TCRdb to 2020 to 2022). General notes on the study: Collaborator samples came from the United States, Italy and Spain and covered acute and convalescent phases of COVID-19. A de-identified subject ID, COVID-19 status, age in years and sex were almost always included in the sample metadata. Subjects who had been exposed to COVID-19, were actively infected with it, or had recovered from it provided the deeply sampled blood TCRbeta repertoires that made up the dataset. The repertoires were released in a freely available public database meant as a resource for research on the immune response to SARS-CoV-2. Samples were obtained from the ongoing ImmuneRACE study (first 160 participants) and from 1,254 subjects provided by 6 global collaborators. The prospective study material was composed of cDNA or gDNA derived from T cells, B-cell-depleted T cells, or PBMCs. HLA class I and class II types, where available, came from metadata supplied by the sample provider rather than from assay-based typing. General study outcomes and caveats: The amount of clinical and demographic metadata varied by source and participant and was provided uncurated.

Samples from volunteer blood donors who had recovered from COVID-19 were contributed by a second Seattle source. Whole blood was collected in K2EDTA tubes by collaborating institutions according to the institutions' own protocols. Collaborator samples were shipped for TCRbeta analysis as frozen whole blood, isolated PBMCs, or DNA extracted from either sample type. TCRbeta CDR3 regions were amplified from genomic DNA by means of the immunoSEQ Assay, a bias-controlled multiplex PCR. On the authors' methods: The number of nucleated cells in each sample was estimated by amplification of reference gene primers within the assay. Sequence reads were collapsed and filtered to measure the absolute abundance of every unique TCRbeta CDR3 rearrangement. Productive Simpson clonality was computed per sample as the square root of Simpson's diversity index over productive rearrangements. Here the immuneACCESS table is served through TCRdb, limited to in-frame sequences with V and J called. Missing clones are a known gap in these copies; in checked studies unresolved V genes cover under half, and the rest lacks a known reason. V and J calls and clone size are given by that table; D and trimming were obtained from the DNA. This sample is represented by 200,000 to 300,000 clones; about four fifths of them were singletons. In total, the top ten clones hold less than 2% of the sample.

The sequence derives from a woman between 40 and 50 years old who had recovered from COVID-19. Sequencing input: peripheral blood. This sequence uses TRBV6-5 and TRBJ2-7; TRBD1 fits 7 bases in the junction. The CDR3: CASSDRSRSYEQYF. The DNA sequence follows: TGTGCCAGCTCGGACAGGTCCCGCTCCTACGAGCAGTACTTC.